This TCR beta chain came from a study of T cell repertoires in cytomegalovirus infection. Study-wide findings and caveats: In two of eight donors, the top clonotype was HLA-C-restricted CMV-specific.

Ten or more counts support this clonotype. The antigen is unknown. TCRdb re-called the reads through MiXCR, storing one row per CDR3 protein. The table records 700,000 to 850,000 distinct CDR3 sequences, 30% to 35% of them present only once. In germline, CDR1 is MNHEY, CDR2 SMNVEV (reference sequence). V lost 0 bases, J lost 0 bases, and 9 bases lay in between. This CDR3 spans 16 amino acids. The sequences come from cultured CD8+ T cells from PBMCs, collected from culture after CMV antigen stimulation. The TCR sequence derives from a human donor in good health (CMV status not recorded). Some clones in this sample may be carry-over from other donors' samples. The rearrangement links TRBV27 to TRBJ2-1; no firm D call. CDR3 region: CASSLSGGSSYNEQFF. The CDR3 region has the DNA TGTGCCAGCAGTTTATCCGGTGGCAGCTCCTACAATGAGCAGTTCTTC.